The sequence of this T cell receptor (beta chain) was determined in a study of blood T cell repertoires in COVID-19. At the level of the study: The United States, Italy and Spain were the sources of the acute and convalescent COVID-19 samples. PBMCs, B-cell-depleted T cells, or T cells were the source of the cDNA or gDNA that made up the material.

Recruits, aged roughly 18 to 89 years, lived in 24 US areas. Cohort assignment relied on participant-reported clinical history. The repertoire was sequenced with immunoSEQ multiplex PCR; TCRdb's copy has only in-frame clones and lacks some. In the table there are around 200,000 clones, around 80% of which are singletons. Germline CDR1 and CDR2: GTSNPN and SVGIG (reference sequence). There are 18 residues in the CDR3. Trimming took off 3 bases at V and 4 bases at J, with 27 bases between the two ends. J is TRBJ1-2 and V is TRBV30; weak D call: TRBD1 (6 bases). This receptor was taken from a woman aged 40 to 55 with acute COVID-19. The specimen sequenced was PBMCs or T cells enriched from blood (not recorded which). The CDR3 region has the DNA TGTGCCTGGAGCTTAGGACAGAGCACAACCCAAATCCTCTATGGCTACACCTTC. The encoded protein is CAWSLGQSTTQILYGYTF.